The rows below give T cell receptor beta chains drawn from one sample of a study of control samples from healthy donors and cancer patients. The method was immunoSEQ multiplex PCR; TCRdb's version includes in-frame clones alone and lacks a portion of them. The data contain more than 95,000 clones, less than 90% of them seen just once; the ten biggest clones take up 1.5% to 2%. The sequencing input was blood. Receptors were obtained from a man aged 18 to 35 in good health. Each CDR3 is given with its conserved first and last residue. The order of the fields is V gene, clone size, J gene, CDR3 protein. Not all rows give a size; the values are once, few, many and, for expanded clones, a class.

>TRBV18|few|TRBJ2-5
CASSPEASVTQETQYF
>TRBV4-3|.|TRBJ2-3
CASSEGADTQYF
>TRBV28|.|TRBJ2-7
CASRTGFREQYF
>TRBV7-8|once|TRBJ2-7
CASSFGGTGVEQYF
>TRBV18|.|TRBJ1-1
CASSPGLFSVNTEAFF
>TRBV29-1|.|TRBJ2-1
CSVELGRTPLLAHEQFF
>TRBV29-1|.|TRBJ2-5
CSVDLGALETQYF
>TRBV9|once|TRBJ2-2
CASSVGQDGGELFF
>TRBV6-5|.|TRBJ1-3
CASSYTLTGNTIYF
>TRBV19|.|TRBJ1-1
CASSPWGQGNMEAFF
>TRBV30|.|TRBJ2-7
CAWGESSTGEQYF
>TRBV10-3|.|TRBJ2-3
CATGGSTDTQYF
>TRBV19|once|TRBJ1-4
CASSIQGTTNEKLFF
>TRBV5-1|.|TRBJ1-5
CASSWDGPSNQPQHF
>TRBV6-6|.|TRBJ1-5
CASSSPLSQPQHF
>TRBV12-2|.|TRBJ2-6
CASRLAPASGANVLTF
>TRBV19|.|TRBJ2-3
CASSIRSPGDRPDTQYF
>TRBV27|.|TRBJ2-3
CASTGTSGSWDTQYF
>TRBV3-1/TRBV3-2|.|TRBJ2-3
CASSRALAGGHTDTQYF
>TRBV12-3/TRBV12-4|.|TRBJ1-2
CASSLADGYTF
>TRBV27|.|TRBJ2-1
CASRYRGLAGGTPYSEQFF
>TRBV5-5|once|TRBJ1-2
CASSLDRSYGYTF
>TRBV27|.|TRBJ1-4
CASSRRDSLNEKLFF
>TRBV7-8|.|TRBJ1-1
CASSRRDSLRRAFF
>TRBV5-4|.|TRBJ2-7
CASSWDFYEQYF
>TRBV29-1|few|TRBJ1-3
CSVGLGTVTSGNTIYF
>TRBV10-3|.|TRBJ1-1
CAISRTGRAEAFF
>TRBV29-1|.|TRBJ2-6
CSVGSTGLRFSGANVLTF
>TRBV18|.|TRBJ2-7
CASSTGLSYEQYF